These 3 T cell receptor beta chains came from one sample sequenced in a study of CD8 T cells in Susac syndrome. With random hexamers, about 0.45 to 1 ug RNA was reverse transcribed. TCRdb itself ran the immunoSEQ multiplex PCR reads through MiXCR, one entry per CDR3 protein. The sample has about 300,000 distinct CDR3 sequences; approximately 85% are singletons. The sequencing input was CD8+ T cells from PBMCs. These TCRs come from a human donor with multiple sclerosis.

V gene TRBV4-1 combines with J gene TRBJ1-5; no firm D call. Germline CDR1 reads MGHRA; CDR2 reads YSYEKL. The CDR3 is 15 amino acids. V was cut by 0 bases and J by 7 bases, with 13 bases left in between. The CDR3 DNA follows: TGCGCCAGCAGCCAAGATCAGTTTTCGGGGCAGCCCCAGCATTTT. Its protein is CASSQDQFSGQPQHF.

The chain recombines TRBV4-3 with TRBJ2-1; D may be TRBD1 (6 bases). This CDR3 comprises 18 residues. V shed 2 bases and J shed 4 bases, with 21 bases lying between them. Per germline, CDR1 LGHNA and CDR2 YSLEER. The DNA of the CDR3 is TGCGCCAGCAGCCAAACGAGAAGGGGGATGGGGGTTTACAATGAGCAGTTCTTC. Translating it yields CASSQTRRGMGVYNEQFF.

The chain links TRBV27 to TRBJ2-4; the D gene is possibly TRBD1 (6 bases). Germline CDR1 MNHEY, CDR2 SMNVEV (reference sequence). Trimming took 2 bases from V and 4 from J, leaving 6 bases between them. The CDR3 sequence is 13 residues long. The CDR3 region has the DNA TGTGCCAGCAGTTTACAGGGGAAAAACATTCAGTACTTC. It translates to CASSLQGKNIQYF.